The clone carrying this TCR beta chain was counted ten times or more. The sample comes from a study of metastatic and nonmetastatic thyroid tumors. Thyroid surgery was preceded by no treatment in any patient. This CDR3 spans 14 amino acids. With V trimmed by 6 bases and J by 7 bases, 4 bases remained unmatched. MiXCR re-clonotyped the PCR reads for TCRdb. Among 20,000 to 25,000 clones listed, around 15% were seen once. This receptor was identified in a female donor with papillary thyroid cancer or a benign thyroid nodule (not recorded which). Some clones in this sample may be carry-over from other donors' samples. Sequenced: tumor tissue. V usage is TRBV12-3 or TRBV12-4 and J usage is TRBJ1-6, with 9 bases matching TRBD1. The CDR3 coding sequence is TGTGCCAGCAGGGGGACAGGGTGGAATTCACCCCTCCACTTT. Residues: CASRGTGWNSPLHF.